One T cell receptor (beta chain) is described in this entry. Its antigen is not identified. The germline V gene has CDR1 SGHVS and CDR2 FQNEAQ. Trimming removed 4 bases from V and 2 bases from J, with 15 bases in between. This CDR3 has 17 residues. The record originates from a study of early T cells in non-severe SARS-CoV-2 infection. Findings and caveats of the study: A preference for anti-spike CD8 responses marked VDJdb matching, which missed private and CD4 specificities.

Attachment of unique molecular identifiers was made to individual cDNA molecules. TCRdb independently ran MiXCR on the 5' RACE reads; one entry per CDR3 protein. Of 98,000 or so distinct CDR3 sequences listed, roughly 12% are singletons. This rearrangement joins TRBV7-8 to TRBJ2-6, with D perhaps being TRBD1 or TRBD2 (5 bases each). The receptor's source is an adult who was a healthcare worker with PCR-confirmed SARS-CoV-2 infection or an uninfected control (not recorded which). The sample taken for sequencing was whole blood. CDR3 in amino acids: CASSSGGGYAGANVLTF. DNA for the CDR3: TGTGCCAGCAGCTCTGGGGGTGGGTACGCTGGGGCCAACGTCCTGACTTTC.